The 5 T cell receptor beta chains below all came from one sample that was sequenced in a study of blood T cell repertoires in COVID-19. The table came from immunoSEQ multiplex PCR; TCRdb's copy has only in-frame clones and leaves some out. The data show 250,000 to 300,000 clones, approximately 87% seen once. The sequenced material came from peripheral blood. The receptor source for this set is a woman between 25 and 40 years old with COVID-19, enrolled during active disease.

V is TRBV11-2 and J is TRBJ2-3, with D maybe TRBD1 (6 bases). There are 15 residues in the CDR3. Germline V lookup: CDR1 SGHAT, CDR2 FQNNGV. V was pared by 0 bases and J by 2 bases, with 9 bases between. For the CDR3, the DNA is TGTGCCAGCAGCTTAGATACAGGGAACACAGATACGCAGTATTTT. It encodes CASSLDTGNTDTQYF.

V and J are TRBV7-9 and TRBJ2-2; 7 bases fit TRBD1. V lost 5 bases to trimming and J lost 0 bases; unmatched junction nucleotides: 3. The CDR3 loop spans 15 amino acids. Germline V gives CDR1 SEHNR, CDR2 FQNEAQ (reference sequence). This CDR3 is CASSQGGANTGELFF. The CDR3 DNA sequence: TGTGCCAGCAGCCAAGGGGGCGCGAACACCGGGGAGCTGTTTTTT.

The chain recombines TRBV2 with TRBJ2-7; D is ambiguous. The CDR3 covers 10 residues. Germline values: CDR1 SNHLY, CDR2 FYNNEI. Trimming left V 7 bases short and J 2 bases short, with 3 bases between. The DNA of the CDR3 is TGTGCCAGCACCGCCTACGAGCAGTACTTC. It is translated as CASTAYEQYF.

V gene TRBV4-1 combines with J gene TRBJ2-3, with 7 bases matching TRBD2. The CDR3 runs 17 residues. CDR1 is MGHRA and CDR2 is YSYEKL in the germline V gene. The V and J ends lost 0 bases and 2 bases, in that order; junction bases with no gene match: 8. CDR3 sequence (DNA): TGCGCCAGCAGCCAAGAGTCCCTAGCGGCGATCACAGATACGCAGTATTTT. Amino acids: CASSQESLAAITDTQYF.

The V and J genes are TRBV5-1 and TRBJ2-4; the D is unclear. The germline V gene has CDR1 SGHRS and CDR2 YFSETQ. V gave up 0 bases and J gave up 0 bases, with 7 bases separating them. This CDR3 has 15 residues. The CDR3 protein is CASSLDQVAKNIQYF. The DNA of the CDR3 is TGCGCCAGCAGCTTGGACCAGGTAGCCAAAAACATTCAGTACTTC.